The clone carrying this TCR beta chain was counted between two and nine times. Antigen: not known. The data were taken from a study of identical twins. TCRdb called the 5' RACE reads again in MiXCR, with one record for every CDR3 protein. The repertoire holds approximately 550,000 distinct CDR3 sequences, with 20% to 25% as singletons. This CDR3 has 16 amino acids. Trimming took 5 bases from V and 7 from J; bases not matched to a gene: 14. Study-wide findings and caveats: It was cross-sectional statistical analysis, not following the same donors, that the conclusions relied on.

This same sample was also taken into another study, of yellow fever vaccine responses in identical twins.

The receptor was derived from a woman aged 18-29 years in good health. This chain uses TRBV12-3 or TRBV12-4 with TRBJ1-2; 9 bases match TRBD1. The sequencing input was CD4+ T cells sorted from blood. This chain's CDR3 is CASSQQGARLAVGYTF. CDR3 DNA: TGTGCCAGCAGTCAACAGGGGGCGCGCCTGGCGGTTGGCTACACCTTC.